What follows are 2 T cell receptor beta chains derived from one specimen sequenced in a study of neurological immune-mediated disorders (dated by TCRdb to about 2019). The method was 5' RACE. TCRdb shows the sequencer as Illumina HiSeq 2500. TCRdb applied fastp at Q25 and MiXCR to the public reads, then kept only in-frame beta chains. Each CDR3 protein gets just one entry, which takes the most common genes and DNA from the rows behind it. Counted in this sample were roughly 52,000 distinct CDR3 sequences; under 5% of them appeared once. The ten largest clones capture around 2% of the sample. Material: CD4+ T cells from blood. These receptors were obtained from a woman in her 40s with multiple sclerosis.

This clonotype showed up many times. This sequence joins TRBV4-2 and TRBJ2-5, with 7 bases lining up with TRBD2. Germline lookup yields CDR1 LGHNA and CDR2 YNFKEQ. V trimming: 4 bases; J trimming: 4 bases; junction bases outside the gene matches: 9. The CDR3 has 15 amino acids. The CDR3 DNA follows: TGTGCCAGCAGCCGAGGACTAGATCCCTCAGAGACCCAGTACTTC. Its protein is CASSRGLDPSETQYF.

This clonotype occurred many times. The chain has TRBV5-1 and TRBJ2-7; the D gene is possibly TRBD1 (6 bases). The CDR3 loop spans 15 amino acids. Germline loops: CDR1 SGHRS, CDR2 YFSETQ. V shed 2 bases and J shed 1 base, with 13 bases lying between them. The CDR3 loop reads CASSFNRDTSYEQYF. DNA for the CDR3: TGCGCCAGCAGCTTTAATAGGGACACTTCCTACGAGCAGTACTTC.